A selection of T cell receptor beta chains follows, all from one sample in a study of T cell changes during pregnancy in multiple sclerosis. Measured with immunoSEQ multiplex PCR; TCRdb has only the in-frame clones, and not every one. The table lists 60,000 to 85,000 clones, about nine tenths of them singletons. Sequences were derived from peripheral blood, sampled in the first trimester of pregnancy. These receptors were taken from a female donor with multiple sclerosis, enrolled in a pregnancy study. Each CDR3 is given with its conserved first and last residue. A D gene is named only where the DNA matches it firmly. Only part of the rows carry a size: once, few, many, or a class if the clone is expanded.

abundance	d_gene	v_gene	j_gene	CDR3nt	CDR3aa
NA	TRBD1	TRBV6-6	TRBJ2-1	TGTGCCAGCAGACGGGGACAGGGTGACAATGAGCAGTTCTTC	CASRRGQGDNEQFF
NA	TRBD1	TRBV5-1	TRBJ1-2	TGCGCCAGCAGCCGGGACAGGGGGCAGAACTATGGCTACACCTTC	CASSRDRGQNYGYTF
once	NA	TRBV19	TRBJ2-7	TGTGCCAGTAGTATTACAGGGAACCCTCTCTCGGAGCAGTACTTC	CASSITGNPLSEQYF
NA	TRBD1	TRBV18	TRBJ1-2	TGTGCCAGCTCACCACCTTGGGACAGGTCCTATGGCTACACCTTC	CASSPPWDRSYGYTF
once	NA	TRBV12-1	TRBJ2-5	TGTGCCAGCAGCCCTAATAACTTACGACTAGCGGGAGGACGCCGTTCGCGGGGGACCCAGTACTTC	CASSPNNLRLAGGRRSRGTQYF
NA	TRBD1	TRBV27	TRBJ2-4	TGTGCCAGCAGTGGGACAGGGGACACAGCCAAAAACATTCAGTACTTC	CASSGTGDTAKNIQYF
NA	NA	TRBV5-4	TRBJ1-1	TGTGCCAGCAGTTCGGCCGGGGGGGGTCGGACTGAAGCTTTCTTT	CASSSAGGGRTEAFF
once	TRBD2	TRBV10-1	TRBJ2-1	TGCGCCAGCAGTGCTCGGGGGGGGGCATATGTCCATGAGCAGTTCTTC	CASSARGGAYVHEQFF
NA	TRBD2	TRBV15	TRBJ2-2	TGTGCCACCAGCAGGCCCCGGAGACTAGCGGGTAACACCGGGGAGCTGTTTTTT	CATSRPRRLAGNTGELFF
NA	NA	TRBV25-1	TRBJ2-3	TGTGCCGGCAGTGAATACCCACGGGGGAGCACAGATACGCAGTATTTT	CAGSEYPRGSTDTQYF
NA	NA	TRBV11-1	TRBJ1-1	TGTGCCAGCCGCGGGGCAGGGAACACTGAAGCTTTCTTT	CASRGAGNTEAFF
NA	NA	TRBV12-5	TRBJ1-1	TGTGCTAGTGGTAGATTCGACGGTCTAGTCACTGAAGCTTTCTTT	CASGRFDGLVTEAFF
once	NA	TRBV29-1	TRBJ1-2	TGCAGCGTTGGAGGCAGGGGTGAGAGGGCTAACTATGGCTACACCTTC	CSVGGRGERANYGYTF
NA	TRBD1	TRBV19	TRBJ2-2	TGTGCCAGTAGTCCTCACGGACAGGGGGCAAACACCGGGGAGCTGTTTTTT	CASSPHGQGANTGELFF
NA	NA	TRBV21-1	TRBJ1-5	TGTGCCAGCAGAAGAGGGATGAGCCAGCCCCAGCATTTT	CASRRGMSQPQHF
NA	TRBD1	TRBV5-1	TRBJ1-1	TGCGCCAGCAGCCCGGGGGACAGACGCCCGGCAAACACTGAAGCTTTCTTT	CASSPGDRRPANTEAFF
NA	TRBD1	TRBV5-1	TRBJ2-1	TGCGCCAGCAGCACGGGGATGGACAGGGGGTACAATGAGCAGTTCTTC	CASSTGMDRGYNEQFF
NA	NA	TRBV5-5	TRBJ2-7	TGTGCCAGCAGCTGGGACACCCCCCCCTACGAGCAGTACTTC	CASSWDTPPYEQYF
NA	NA	TRBV7-9	TRBJ1-5	TGTGCCAGCAGCTTCAGGGTCAATCAGCCCCAGCATTTT	CASSFRVNQPQHF
NA	TRBD2	TRBV15	TRBJ2-5	TGTGCCACCAGCAGAGCCCGGTTGCGGGAGAGGGAGACCCAGTACTTC	CATSRARLRERETQYF
once	NA	TRBV15	TRBJ1-2	TGTGCCACCAGCAGAGAGGCGGGGGCAGGTGGCTACACCTTC	CATSREAGAGGYTF
NA	TRBD2	TRBV5-1	TRBJ2-7	TGCGCCAGCAGCAGGGAACCTAGCGGGATAGGCGAGCAGTACTTC	CASSREPSGIGEQYF
NA	NA	TRBV6-6	TRBJ2-7	TGTGCCAGCAGTTACTCGGGACTGGGGGTGGGGGAGCAGTACTTC	CASSYSGLGVGEQYF
NA	TRBD1	TRBV6-1	TRBJ1-1	TGTGCCAGCTCCGGAACCAAGGGGGCTTGGACTGAAGCTTTCTTT	CASSGTKGAWTEAFF
NA	NA	TRBV30	TRBJ1-1	TGTGCCTGGAGTGTGAATGAGTTGAACACTGAAGCTTTCTTT	CAWSVNELNTEAFF
NA	NA	TRBV19	TRBJ2-3	TGTGCCAGTAGTATAGAAGTGGGGCGGGGGCCCACAGATACGCAGTATTTT	CASSIEVGRGPTDTQYF
NA	TRBD2	TRBV30	TRBJ2-1	TGTGCCTGGGGGGATCTAGCGGGAGAGGGTAATGAGCAGTTCTTC	CAWGDLAGEGNEQFF
NA	NA	TRBV6-5	TRBJ1-2	TGTGCCAGCAGTTACTCGAAGGAGACTCATGGCTACACCTTC	CASSYSKETHGYTF
NA	NA	TRBV29-1	TRBJ2-3	TGCAGCGTTGATGTTGACAGATCCACAGATACGCAGTATTTT	CSVDVDRSTDTQYF
NA	NA	TRBV30	TRBJ1-1	TGTGCCTGGGACATCAAATTCGGCACTGAAGCTTTCTTT	CAWDIKFGTEAFF
few	TRBD1	TRBV6-4	TRBJ2-2	TGTGCCAGCACTTACGACAGGGCCACCGGGGAGCTGTTTTTT	CASTYDRATGELFF
once	TRBD2	TRBV4-1	TRBJ2-3	TGCGCCAGCAGCCAAGAGGGTAGCGGGAGCACAGATACGCAGTATTTT	CASSQEGSGSTDTQYF
NA	NA	TRBV7-5	TRBJ1-1	TGTGTCAGAAGCTTAGTAATGGGGAGCACTGAAGCTTTCTTT	CVRSLVMGSTEAFF
NA	NA	TRBV5-1	TRBJ1-1	TGCGCCAGCAGCTTCCAATCGAACACTGAAGCTTTCTTT	CASSFQSNTEAFF
NA	NA	TRBV11-2	TRBJ1-1	TGTGCCAGCAGCCTAATGAACACTGAAGCTTTCTTT	CASSLMNTEAFF
NA	TRBD1	TRBV6-5	TRBJ2-7	TGTGCCAGCAGTACGGACAGGACCGCCTACGAGCAGTACTTC	CASSTDRTAYEQYF
NA	NA	TRBV6-6	TRBJ2-3	TGTGCCAGCAGTGTACGACAGTGGAACACAGATACGCAGTATTTT	CASSVRQWNTDTQYF
NA	NA	TRBV25-1	TRBJ2-3	TGTGCCAGCAGTGATGGGCGGGGAGATACGCAGTATTTT	CASSDGRGDTQYF
NA	NA	TRBV5-4	TRBJ2-7	TGTGCCAGCAGCTTGGCGGGCGGGAACGAGCAGTACTTC	CASSLAGGNEQYF
NA	NA	TRBV7-9	TRBJ2-7	TGTGCCAGCAGCTTCAGCTCCTACGAGCAGTACTTC	CASSFSSYEQYF